These T cell receptor beta chains were read from a single sample in a study of blood T cell repertoires in COVID-19. Sequenced by immunoSEQ multiplex PCR; TCRdb stores in-frame clones only, minus some. The profile shows fewer than 150,000 clones, around 83% of them singletons. The sample taken for sequencing was peripheral blood. The receptors derive from a woman older than 75 with acute or convalescent COVID-19. CDR3s include the opening cysteine and the closing phenylalanine or tryptophan. The D gene is left open where the match is weak. Rows give clone size only sometimes, using once, few, many, or a class for an expanded clone.

j_call: TRBJ2-5
d_call: TRBD1
clone_size: NA
v_call: TRBV7-9
cdr3_nt: TGTGCCAGCAGCTTAGTTGGGGACAGTGATTTCCAAGAGACCCAGTACTTC
cdr3_aa: CASSLVGDSDFQETQYF

j_call: TRBJ1-5
d_call: NA
clone_size: once
v_call: TRBV19
cdr3_nt: TGTGCCAGTAGTAGACAGTTACTTAGCAATCAGCCCCAGCATTTT
cdr3_aa: CASSRQLLSNQPQHF

j_call: TRBJ2-1
d_call: NA
clone_size: few
v_call: TRBV2
cdr3_nt: TGTGCCAGCAGTGAAGTGTCGGGACTTGACCCCAATGAGCAGTTCTTC
cdr3_aa: CASSEVSGLDPNEQFF

j_call: TRBJ2-1
d_call: NA
clone_size: NA
v_call: TRBV5-1
cdr3_nt: TGCGCCAGCAGCTTGGGTCGGGGTTTGGAGGTTGAGCAGTTCTTC
cdr3_aa: CASSLGRGLEVEQFF

j_call: TRBJ1-1
d_call: NA
clone_size: NA
v_call: TRBV13
cdr3_nt: TGTGCCAGCAGCTTAGCCCCCGGAGACACTGAAGCTTTCTTT
cdr3_aa: CASSLAPGDTEAFF

j_call: TRBJ2-1
d_call: NA
clone_size: NA
v_call: TRBV4-1
cdr3_nt: TGCGCCAGCAGCCAAGACGGGAGAACGAGCAATGAGCAGTTCTTC
cdr3_aa: CASSQDGRTSNEQFF

j_call: TRBJ2-3
d_call: NA
clone_size: few
v_call: TRBV15
cdr3_nt: TGTGCCACCAGCAGAGCACGGCGGGGCAACACAGATACGCAGTATTTT
cdr3_aa: CATSRARRGNTDTQYF

j_call: TRBJ1-6
d_call: NA
clone_size: NA
v_call: TRBV29-1
cdr3_nt: TGCAGCGTTGAGGACAGTTCCGGTTCACCCCTCCACTTT
cdr3_aa: CSVEDSSGSPLHF

j_call: TRBJ2-7
d_call: TRBD2
clone_size: NA
v_call: TRBV5-1
cdr3_nt: TGCGCCAGCAGCTTGTTTAGCGGGAGCAACGAGCAGTACTTC
cdr3_aa: CASSLFSGSNEQYF

j_call: TRBJ2-1
d_call: TRBD2
clone_size: NA
v_call: TRBV6-5
cdr3_nt: TGTGCCAGCAGTTCCGGACTAGCGGGATATTACAATGAGCAGTTCTTC
cdr3_aa: CASSSGLAGYYNEQFF

j_call: TRBJ1-2
d_call: TRBD1
clone_size: NA
v_call: TRBV28
cdr3_nt: TGTGCCAGCAGGCATCGAGGACAGGGTCACCGCTATGGCTACACCTTC
cdr3_aa: CASRHRGQGHRYGYTF

j_call: TRBJ2-7
d_call: TRBD1
clone_size: few
v_call: TRBV28
cdr3_nt: TGTGCCAGCAGTCCCAACCCGGGACAGGGTTTCGCGGCTAGCGGAAACTACGAGCAGTACTTC
cdr3_aa: CASSPNPGQGFAASGNYEQYF

j_call: TRBJ2-3
d_call: TRBD1
clone_size: many
v_call: TRBV6-5
cdr3_nt: TGTGCCAGCAGTTCCTCCGGACAGGGATTCACAGATACGCAGTATTTT
cdr3_aa: CASSSSGQGFTDTQYF

j_call: TRBJ2-7
d_call: TRBD1
clone_size: NA
v_call: TRBV5-1
cdr3_nt: TGCGCCAGCAGCTTGAGACAGGGGCAGGGTGAGCAGTACTTC
cdr3_aa: CASSLRQGQGEQYF

j_call: TRBJ2-5
d_call: NA
clone_size: NA
v_call: TRBV7-9
cdr3_nt: TGTGCCAGCAGCTTAGCTGCCGGCGGTGCAGAGACCCAGTACTTC
cdr3_aa: CASSLAAGGAETQYF

j_call: TRBJ1-2
d_call: NA
clone_size: few
v_call: TRBV24-1
cdr3_nt: TGTGCCACCAGTGATGCAGACAGTGGCTACACCTTC
cdr3_aa: CATSDADSGYTF

j_call: TRBJ2-4
d_call: NA
clone_size: NA
v_call: TRBV24-1
cdr3_nt: TGTGCCACCAGTGGAGCAGCCAAAAACATTCAGTACTTC
cdr3_aa: CATSGAAKNIQYF

j_call: TRBJ1-3
d_call: NA
clone_size: NA
v_call: TRBV5-1
cdr3_nt: TGCGCCAGCAGCCTCCCAGCTAGGGGCTCTGGAAACACCATATATTTT
cdr3_aa: CASSLPARGSGNTIYF

j_call: TRBJ1-3
d_call: TRBD1
clone_size: NA
v_call: TRBV24-1
cdr3_nt: TGTGCCACCAGTGATGCACAGGGGGCGGGAAACACCATATATTTT
cdr3_aa: CATSDAQGAGNTIYF

j_call: TRBJ1-2
d_call: NA
clone_size: NA
v_call: TRBV6-5
cdr3_nt: TGTGCCAGCAGGACAGGCGTGAACTATGGCTACACCTTC
cdr3_aa: CASRTGVNYGYTF

j_call: TRBJ2-2
d_call: NA
clone_size: NA
v_call: TRBV5-1
cdr3_nt: TGCGCCAGCAGCTTATCCCCAACGACAGCCACCGGGGAGCTGTTTTTT
cdr3_aa: CASSLSPTTATGELFF

j_call: TRBJ2-3
d_call: TRBD2
clone_size: NA
v_call: TRBV7-2
cdr3_nt: TGTGCCAGCAGCCCGGGACTAGCGGGACGCCATACGCAGTATTTT
cdr3_aa: CASSPGLAGRHTQYF

j_call: TRBJ2-4
d_call: NA
clone_size: NA
v_call: TRBV6-1
cdr3_nt: TGTGCCAGCAGTGAAGTTGGGACACAAGGTTCCAAAAACATTCAGTACTTC
cdr3_aa: CASSEVGTQGSKNIQYF

j_call: TRBJ1-2
d_call: NA
clone_size: NA
v_call: TRBV15
cdr3_nt: TGTGCCACCAGCAGAGATCAGAGGGCGGCCTATGGCTACACCTTC
cdr3_aa: CATSRDQRAAYGYTF

j_call: TRBJ2-3
d_call: TRBD2
clone_size: NA
v_call: TRBV7-2
cdr3_nt: TGTGCCAGCAGCCCATGGGCTAGCGGGGGGGTGGATCGCACAGATACGCAGTATTTT
cdr3_aa: CASSPWASGGVDRTDTQYF

j_call: TRBJ2-5
d_call: TRBD1
clone_size: NA
v_call: TRBV7-6
cdr3_nt: TGTGCCAGCAAACACTGGGGGACAGGGTACCAAGAGACCCAGTACTTC
cdr3_aa: CASKHWGTGYQETQYF

j_call: TRBJ1-4
d_call: NA
clone_size: NA
v_call: TRBV6-6
cdr3_nt: TGTGCCAGCAGGTCAGGCCCGCCAGAAAAACTGTTTTTT
cdr3_aa: CASRSGPPEKLFF

j_call: TRBJ1-2
d_call: NA
clone_size: NA
v_call: TRBV4-1
cdr3_nt: TGCGCCAGCAGCCAAGCCGGGCCCCCGGGGTTCTATGGCTACACCTTC
cdr3_aa: CASSQAGPPGFYGYTF